Following are 10 T cell receptor beta chains from one sample sequenced in a study of a mutant IDH1 vaccine in newly diagnosed glioma. Their cognate antigens are unknown. As to time point: week 5, during vaccination. A single vaccine dose contained 300 ug of mutant IDH1 20-mer peptide, and topical imiquimod was used with it. Generated by immunoSEQ multiplex PCR, the TCRdb table keeps only in-frame clones and is missing some. Here the sample spans about 28,000 clones, roughly 87% being singletons. Sequencing used peripheral blood mononuclear cells (PBMCs), obtained from a glioma patient whose treatment included an IDH1 peptide vaccine. Source of these receptors: a woman aged 40 to 49 with glioma. Some clones in this sample may be carry-over from other donors' samples.

The chain links TRBV5-1 to TRBJ1-2; D is undetermined. The V end was cut by 1 base, the J end by 3 bases, with 10 bases between. Germline-derived CDR1 and CDR2 are SGHRS and YFSETQ. The CDR3 runs to 14 residues. For the CDR3, the DNA is TGCGCCAGCAGCTTGAGAGCCCCTCACTATGGCTACACCTTC. This gives the protein CASSLRAPHYGYTF.

The CDR3 DNA follows: TGTGCCAGCATCACTACGTGGGTAGATAACACTGAAGCTTTCTTT. This gives the protein CASITTWVDNTEAFF. V gene TRBV7-9 combines with J gene TRBJ1-1; D is undetermined. Germline CDR1 SEHNR, CDR2 FQNEAQ (reference sequence). With 7 bases removed from V and 2 bases from J, the gap between germline ends came to 17 bases. CDR3 size: 15 residues.

The chain links TRBV11-2 to TRBJ2-7; TRBD1 is a possible D gene (6 bases). The CDR3 covers 18 residues. V was shortened by 1 base and J by 4 bases, with 23 bases between the two germline ends. CDR1 SGHAT and CDR2 FQNNGV come from the germline V gene. CDR3 DNA: TGTGCCAGCAGCTTAGGATGGGGGCGGATAATGCAAGCTTACGAGCAGTACTTC. The encoded protein is CASSLGWGRIMQAYEQYF.

This rearrangement joins TRBV11-3 to TRBJ2-1; D is uncertain. There are 12 residues in the CDR3. Germline V lookup: CDR1 SGHNT, CDR2 YENEEA. Trimming stripped 1 base from V and 5 bases from J, with 3 bases between. CDR3 protein: CASSLGNNEQFF. The CDR3 coding sequence is TGTGCCAGCAGCTTAGGTAACAATGAGCAGTTCTTC.

Details on this clone: No conserved phenylalanine or tryptophan is present at the end of the CDR3, so a read error is the likely explanation. The DNA is left out, because the CDR3 cannot be placed on it with certainty; the CDR3 is given as TCRdb lists it. The chain links TRBV2 to TRBJ1-1. Counting both end residues, the CDR3 totals 8 amino acids. CDR1 SNHLY and CDR2 FYNNEI come from the germline V gene. The CDR3 here is CASSEAYY.

The V call is TRBV7-3, the J call TRBJ2-7; TRBD2 matches at 8 bases. Germline V gene sequence: CDR1 SGHTA, CDR2 FQGTGA. The CDR3 runs 17 residues. Trimming at V came to 5 bases and at J to 5 bases, leaving 17 bases not matched to a gene. The CDR3 bases are TGTGCCAGCAGCCCCTACCCCACGACGGGGGGGGCCAACGAGCAGTACTTC. It codes for CASSPYPTTGGANEQYF.

The CDR3 nucleotides read TGTGCCACCAGGGGATTTGGCAATCAGCCCCAGCATTTT. Encoded protein: CATRGFGNQPQHF. V usage is TRBV15 and J usage is TRBJ1-5; D ambiguous. This CDR3 spans 13 amino acids. V was clipped by 6 bases and J by 2 bases, with 8 bases between them. Germline lookup yields CDR1 LNHNV and CDR2 YYDKDF (reference sequence).

The J gene is TRBJ1-4, the V gene TRBV28, with 8 nucleotides matching TRBD1. The germline V gene has CDR1 MDHEN and CDR2 SYDVKM. V shed 6 bases and J 8 bases; nucleotides not matched to a gene: 8. This CDR3 spans 14 amino acids. For the CDR3, the DNA is TGTGCCAGCAGAGCAACAGGGGGAGGCGAAAAACTGTTTTTT. Protein: CASRATGGGEKLFF.

CDR3 bases: TGTGCCATCAGTGGGGACAGGGTCGATAGCTCCTACGAGCAGTACTTC. It is translated as CAISGDRVDSSYEQYF. This chain links TRBV10-3 with TRBJ2-7; 9 positions agree with TRBD1. Germline loops: CDR1 ENHRY, CDR2 SYGVKD. The J segment lost 0 bases and the V segment lost 4 bases, leaving 7 bases of the junction unmatched. This CDR3 is built from 16 residues.

This sequence joins TRBV7-9 and TRBJ2-1, with D unresolved. This CDR3 spans 9 amino acids. The ends were cut back, 4 bases at V and 12 bases at J, with 4 bases in the middle. Germline V lookup: CDR1 SEHNR, CDR2 FQNEAQ (reference sequence). The CDR3 spells CASSSGQFF. The CDR3 DNA reads as TGTGCCAGCAGCTCCGGGCAGTTCTTC. Supplemented by reference TRBV7-9 and TRBJ2-1, the full variable domain reads DTGVSQNPRHKITKRGQNVTFRCDPISEHNRLYWYRQTLGQGPEFLTYFQNEAQLEKSRLLSDRFSAERPKGSFSTLEIQRTEQGDSAMYLCASSSGQFFGPGTRLTVL.